This TCR beta chain comes out of a study of T cells in localized non-small cell lung cancer. This clone was counted a few times. Trimming took 3 bases from V and 4 from J, leaving 22 bases between them. Germline V CDR1 and CDR2: SGHAT, FQDESV (reference sequence). This CDR3 region has 17 residues. Only in-frame clones appear in the TCRdb table, and some are missing; sequencing was by immunoSEQ multiplex PCR. The repertoire includes about 2,600 clones, around a third of them detected once, and about 5% sits in the top ten. This chain joins TRBV11-1 and TRBJ2-7; D gene unclear. Sample: lung tumor tissue, taken before any cancer treatment. The sequence was collected from a man aged 40 to 70 with stage I lung adenocarcinoma. The CDR3 region is CASSLSPAPSPRYEQYF. CDR3 bases: TGTGCCAGCAGCTTGAGTCCGGCGCCGTCTCCACGTTACGAGCAGTACTTC.